There are a few counts of the clone carrying this TCR beta chain. The sample comes from a study of blood T cell repertoires in COVID-19. Study context: The samples span acute and convalescent COVID-19 from the United States, Italy and Spain.

V was pared by 4 bases and J by 4 bases, with 12 bases of the junction left unmatched. Germline V lookup: CDR1 SQVTM, CDR2 ANQGSEA. The CDR3 length is 15 residues. As originally analysed: Researchers report that nucleated cell counts were estimated from reference gene primer amplification. Sequencing used immunoSEQ multiplex PCR; TCRdb keeps in-frame clones, though not all of them. The V and J calls and clone size are taken from that table; D and trimming were inferred from the DNA. The sample holds about 220,000 clones, approximately 77% seen once. Material: peripheral blood. The TCR originated in a woman of 80 years or more with acute or convalescent COVID-19. The gene calls are TRBV29-1 and TRBJ1-2; 7 positions match TRBD1. CDR3 bases: TGCAGCGTTGGCCCCGGGACAGCGTTTAGCTATGGCTACACCTTC. This gives the protein CSVGPGTAFSYGYTF.